This TCR beta chain originates from a study of shared clonotypes between healthy human individuals. Data came from immunoSEQ multiplex PCR; TCRdb stores just in-frame clones and leaves some out. The sample contains 2 million to 2.5 million clones, 85% to 95% of which appear only once. Germline CDR1 SGHRS, CDR2 YFSETQ. The CDR3 runs 14 residues. Trimming pared 4 bases from V and 2 bases from J, leaving 9 bases between. Into CD45RA+ naive and CD45RA-negative memory subsets, the CD4+ cells were split. This clone has only a few counts. Other DNA sequences in the sample encode the same CDR3. The TCR was taken from a man aged 18 to 29 in good health. Some clones in this sample may be carry-over from other donors' samples. The sequencing sample was made of naive CD4+ T cells from PBMCs. Subset noted: CD45RA+ positively selected. The chain employs TRBV5-1 and TRBJ1-4, with a tentative D call TRBD1 (6 bases). This CDR3 is CASSLQGTNEKLFF. The CDR3 DNA is TGCGCCAGCAGCCTACAGGGTACTAATGAAAAACTGTTTTTT. The whole variable domain, remainder taken from reference TRBV5-1 and TRBJ1-4, is KAGVTQTPRYLIKTRGQQVTLSCSPISGHRSVSWYQQTPGQGLQFLFEYFSETQRNKGNFPGRFSGRQFSNSRSEMNVSTLELGDSALYLCASSLQGTNEKLFFGSGTQLSVL.